This TCR beta chain was captured by sequencing in a study of control samples from healthy donors and cancer patients. Libraries were prepared by immunoSEQ multiplex PCR; TCRdb keeps only in-frame clonotypes and omits some of them. The sample carries approximately 86,000 clones, 70% to 90% recorded once. The sequence was obtained from a woman in her thirties or forties in good health. The sequencing sample was made of blood.

CDR3 in DNA: TGTGCCAGCAGCGCCCACAGGGCAGACACAGATACGCAGTATTTT. As protein: CASSAHRADTDTQYF. The chain has TRBV9 and TRBJ2-3; possible D gene TRBD1, 6 bases. Germline assignment: CDR1 SGDLS and CDR2 YYNGEE. V was pared by 3 bases and J by 2 bases, with 13 bases between. The CDR3 has 15 amino acids.